This T cell receptor beta chain was identified during a study of neurological immune-mediated disorders. Whole-study findings and limits: The greatest degree of TCR clonal expansion was observed in HTLV-1-associated myelopathy, with the lowest in multiple sclerosis, below that of healthy controls. Among 34 multiple sclerosis patients, phylogenetic grouping put the repertoires of 18 into a single related-CDR3 cluster, a possible signature.

This clonotype was found many times. Its specificity is not known. Unsorted libraries came from 2 million PBMCs stored at -80 °C. Each CDR3 protein is one row after TCRdb ran MiXCR on the 5' RACE reads. The sample shows fewer than 75,000 distinct CDR3 sequences, 3.4% of them seen only once. Germline V gene sequence: CDR1 SGHKS, CDR2 YYEKEE (reference sequence). V dropped 4 bases and J dropped 9 bases, with 20 bases sitting between them. The CDR3 covers 15 residues. The V gene is TRBV5-5, the J gene TRBJ1-3; the D is unclear. This receptor was obtained from a man aged 35-49 years with multiple sclerosis. Material: PBMCs. Here the CDR3 DNA reads TGTGCCAGCAGCCCTGGACCATTTAGGGAACCCACCATATATTTT. Encoded protein: CASSPGPFREPTIYF.